Here is one TCR beta chain with its context. The same CDR3 also results from other DNA sequences found in this sample. Libraries were prepared by immunoSEQ multiplex PCR; TCRdb keeps only in-frame clonotypes and omits some of them. The data hold approximately 150,000 clones, with around 88% observed a single time. The sample comes from a study of blood T cell repertoires in COVID-19. The wider study: The analysed material was cDNA or gDNA that came from T cells, B-cell-depleted T cells, or PBMCs.

The CDR3 is made up of 14 amino acids. CDR1 and CDR2 from the germline V gene are SGHTA and FQGNSA. V lost 0 bases, J lost 4 bases, and 1 base stayed unmatched. The rearrangement links TRBV7-2 to TRBJ2-7; TRBD1 matches 9 bases. The sequenced material came from peripheral blood. This receptor was taken from a human donor in a cohort sampled during active COVID-19. The CDR3 is CASSLAGQGYEQYF. CDR3 bases: TGTGCCAGCAGCTTAGCGGGACAGGGTTACGAGCAGTACTTC. Complete variable domain (other parts from reference TRBV7-2 and TRBJ2-7): GAGVSQSPSNKVTEKGKDVELRCDPISGHTALYWYRQSLGQGLEFLIYFQGNSAPDKSGLPSDRFSAERTGGSVSTLTIQRTQQEDSAVYLCASSLAGQGYEQYFGPGTRLTVT.